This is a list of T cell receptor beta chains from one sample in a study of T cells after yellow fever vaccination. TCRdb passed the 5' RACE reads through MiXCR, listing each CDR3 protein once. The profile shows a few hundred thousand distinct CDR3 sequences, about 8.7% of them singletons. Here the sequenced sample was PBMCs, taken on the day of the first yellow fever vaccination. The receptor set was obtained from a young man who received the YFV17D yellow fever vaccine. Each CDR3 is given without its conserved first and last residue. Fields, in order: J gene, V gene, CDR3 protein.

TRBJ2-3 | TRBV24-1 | ATSAPASGGIDTQY
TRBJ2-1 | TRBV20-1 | SARAGGAYNEQF
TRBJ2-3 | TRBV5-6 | ASSLNWEDSTDTQY
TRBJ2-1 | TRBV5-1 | ASSQLGQYNEQF
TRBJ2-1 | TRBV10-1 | ASSENRADEQF
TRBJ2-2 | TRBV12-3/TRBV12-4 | ASSPGHNTGELF
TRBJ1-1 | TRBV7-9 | ASSSPGTEAF
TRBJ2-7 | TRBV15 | ATSRERDLRNEQY
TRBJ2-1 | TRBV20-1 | SALSPGRLAGSSGYNEQF
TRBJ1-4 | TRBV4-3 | ASSQGETARGGNEKLF
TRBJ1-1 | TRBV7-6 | ASSLLDRVNTEAF
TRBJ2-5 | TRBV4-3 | ASSQDAPGGRRETQY
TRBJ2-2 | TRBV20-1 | SARVGPLKFGELF
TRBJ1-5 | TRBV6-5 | ASSYAESHQPQH
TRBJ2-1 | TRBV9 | ASSASGGTTNEQF
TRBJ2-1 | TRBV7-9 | ASSLLGGVSYNEQF
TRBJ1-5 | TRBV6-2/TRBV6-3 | ASLGQGRGNQPQH
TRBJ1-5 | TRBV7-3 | ASSLRDPGQGLRNQPQH
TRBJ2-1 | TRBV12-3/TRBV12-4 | ASRGPDYEQF
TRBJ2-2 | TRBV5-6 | ARSLGLLGELF
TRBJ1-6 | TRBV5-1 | ASSSHRDSFNSPLH
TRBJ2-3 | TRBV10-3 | AISVTEASTDTQY
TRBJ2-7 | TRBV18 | ASSRGDGIPYEQY
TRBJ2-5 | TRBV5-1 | ASSLGPLGAQY
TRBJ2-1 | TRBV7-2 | ASSSTFNGEF
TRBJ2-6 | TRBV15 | ATSSGTVGDGANVLT
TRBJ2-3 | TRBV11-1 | ASSFSPIRNLSTDTQY
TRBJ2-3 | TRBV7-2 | ASSLGSGGGADTQY
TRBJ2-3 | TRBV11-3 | ASSLGASDTQY
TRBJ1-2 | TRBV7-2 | TSSSPTGAGYT
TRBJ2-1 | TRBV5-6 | ASSRASDRSNEQF
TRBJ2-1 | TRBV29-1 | SVDPRSAGDNEQF
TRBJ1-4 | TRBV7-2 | ASSVSSTGGNEKLF
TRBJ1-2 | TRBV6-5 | ASKPGQGRLSYGYT
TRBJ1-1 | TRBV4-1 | ASSQEGSLNTEAF
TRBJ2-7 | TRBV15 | ATKRDRAYEQY